The 7 T cell receptor beta chains listed next were all sequenced from one sample in a study of T cell responses to AZD1222 COVID-19 vaccine (dated by TCRdb to the early 2020s). The library relied on the immunoSEQ multiplex PCR assay. Sourced from immuneACCESS, this table was stored by TCRdb with only in-frame sequences that have V and J called. A share of the clones is absent; for the studies checked, an unresolved V gene accounts for under half, and the remainder has no known explanation. This sample holds 120,000 or so clones; less than 95% were observed only once. The ten largest clones represent less than 4.5% of the sample. Explained via the paper, the time point label denotes: baseline before first vaccination. The treatment or condition label on this specimen signifies: meningococcal conjugate vaccine given as trial control. Sequencing used peripheral blood, obtained on day 0 of MenACWY control vaccination. All receptors derive from an adult in good health.

This chain uses TRBV27 with TRBJ2-1; 7 nucleotides match TRBD2. The CDR3 runs 14 residues. Germline V lookup: CDR1 MNHEY, CDR2 SMNVEV (reference sequence). Unmatched junction bases numbered 1, after V lost 4 bases and J lost 1 base. CDR3 sequence reads: CASSWGGSYNEQFF. CDR3 sequence (DNA): TGTGCCAGCAGTTGGGGGGGTTCCTACAATGAGCAGTTCTTC.

The chain's CDR3 is CASSPGLAGTDTQYF. The CDR3, as DNA: TGTGCCAGCAGCCCCGGACTAGCGGGCACAGATACGCAGTATTTT. This sequence joins TRBV5-4 and TRBJ2-3; 10 bases align to TRBD2. Germline CDR1 reads SGHNT; CDR2 reads YYREEE (reference sequence). The CDR3 extends over 15 amino acids. V lost 4 bases and J lost 1; bases outside the gene matches: 3.

V usage is TRBV4-2 and J usage is TRBJ2-1, with 12 bases identical to TRBD1. CDR1 is LGHNA and CDR2 is YNFKEQ in the germline V gene. The ends lost 0 bases at V and 5 bases at J; junction bases unmatched: 14. The CDR3 runs 20 residues. CDR3 residues: CASSQDRLLRGQGADNEQFF. CDR3 bases: TGTGCCAGCAGCCAAGATCGACTACTACGGGGACAGGGGGCCGACAATGAGCAGTTCTTC.

This sequence joins TRBV2 and TRBJ2-1, with 14 nucleotides matching TRBD2. Germline assignment: CDR1 SNHLY and CDR2 FYNNEI. The V segment lost 6 bases and the J segment 3 bases; nucleotides outside the gene matches: 1. This CDR3 comprises 15 residues. The CDR3 bases are TGTGCCAGCAGGGGGACTAGCGGGGGCTACAATGAGCAGTTCTTC. Residues: CASRGTSGGYNEQFF.

This clone was seen once. V usage is TRBV11-2 and J usage is TRBJ2-2, with TRBD1 identical over 10 bases. Germline CDR1 SGHAT, CDR2 FQNNGV. The CDR3 extends over 16 amino acids. With V trimmed by 5 bases and J by 7 bases, 10 bases remained unmatched. CDR3 bases: TGTGCCAGCAGCCTTGGGACAGGGGTGTTTAACGGGGAGCTGTTTTTT. This sequence encodes CASSLGTGVFNGELFF.

V and J are TRBV5-1 and TRBJ2-3; D gene uncertain. The ends were cut back, 0 bases at V and 2 bases at J, with 7 bases in the middle. This CDR3 region has 14 residues. Germline values: CDR1 SGHRS, CDR2 YFSETQ. The CDR3 region is CASSLEPTTDTQYF. The DNA for the CDR3 is TGCGCCAGCAGCTTGGAGCCGACCACAGATACGCAGTATTTT.

The chain couples TRBV5-4 to TRBJ1-5, with 7 bases lining up with TRBD1. Losses at the gene ends were 0 bases for V and 2 bases for J; bases not matched to a gene: 5. Germline V CDR1 and CDR2: SGHNT, YYREEE (reference sequence). CDR3 length equals 16 residues. The CDR3 DNA follows: TGTGCCAGCAGCTTGGATGGGGACAGACGCAATCAGCCCCAGCATTTT. Its translation is CASSLDGDRRNQPQHF.